The T cell receptor (beta chain) described here comes from a study of blood T cells in healthy people across ages. Germline V lookup: CDR1 KGHSH, CDR2 LQKENI. V was pared by 3 bases and J by 4 bases, with 15 bases between. This CDR3 spans 15 amino acids. A J-beta primer mix and a sample-barcoded 5' primer were used in a second PCR of roughly 6 to 12 cycles. Researchers report that a template-switch adaptor with 12 random nucleotides tagged each cDNA molecule. TCRdb passed the 5' RACE reads through MiXCR, listing each CDR3 protein once. The repertoire holds hundreds of thousands of distinct CDR3 sequences, with roughly 49% as singletons.

The sequence derives from a woman aged 55 to 70 in good health. Sequenced input: blood. The chain combines TRBV18 with TRBJ1-2; D gene unclear. The CDR3 sequence is CASSPSGPGVYGYTF. CDR3 sequence (DNA): TGTGCCAGCTCACCTTCAGGACCGGGTGTCTATGGCTACACCTTC.